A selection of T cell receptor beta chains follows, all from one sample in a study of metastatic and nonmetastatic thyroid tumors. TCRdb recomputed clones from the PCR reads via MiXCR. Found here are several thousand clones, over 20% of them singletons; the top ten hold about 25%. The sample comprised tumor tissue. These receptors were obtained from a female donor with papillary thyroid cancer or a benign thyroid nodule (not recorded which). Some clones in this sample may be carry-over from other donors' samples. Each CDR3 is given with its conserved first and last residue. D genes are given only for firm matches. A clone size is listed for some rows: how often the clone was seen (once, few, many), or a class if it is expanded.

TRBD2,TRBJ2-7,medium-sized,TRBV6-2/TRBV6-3,CASSRLAGKGEQYF,TGTGCCAGCAGTCGACTAGCGGGGAAGGGGGAGCAGTACTTC
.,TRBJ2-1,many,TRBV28,CASSLALSDPQQFF,TGTGCCAGCAGTTTAGCGCTCTCGGACCCACAGCAGTTCTTC
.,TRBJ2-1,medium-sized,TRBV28,CASSLGRIASNEQFF,TGTGCCAGCAGTTTGGGGCGGATCGCGAGTAATGAGCAGTTCTTC
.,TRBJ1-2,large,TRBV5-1,CASSLKGPNYGYTF,TGCGCCAGCAGCTTGAAAGGGCCCAACTATGGCTACACCTTC
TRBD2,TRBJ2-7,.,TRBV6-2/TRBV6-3,CASSFGLAGGRYEQYF,TGTGCCAGCAGTTTCGGACTAGCGGGGGGTCGGTACGAGCAGTACTTC
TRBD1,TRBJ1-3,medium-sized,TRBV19,CASSTGGSGNTIYF,TGTGCCAGTAGTACAGGGGGCTCTGGAAACACCATATATTTT
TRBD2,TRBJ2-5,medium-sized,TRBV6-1,CASNLLAGEVKTQYF,TGTGCCAGCAATCTACTAGCGGGGGAGGTAAAGACCCAGTACTTC
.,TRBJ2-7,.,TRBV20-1,CSARPGGGPYEQYF,TGCAGTGCTAGGCCAGGGGGGGGCCCCTACGAGCAGTACTTC
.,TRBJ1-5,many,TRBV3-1,CASSQALNQPQHF,TGTGCCAGCAGCCAGGCTCTCAATCAGCCCCAGCATTTT
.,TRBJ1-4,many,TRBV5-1,CASRFGDGGEKLFF,TGCGCCAGCAGATTCGGGGACGGGGGCGAAAAACTGTTTTTT
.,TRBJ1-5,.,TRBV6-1,CASGDRSNQPQHF,TGTGCCAGCGGAGACAGGTCGAATCAGCCCCAGCATTTT
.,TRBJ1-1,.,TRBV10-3,CAISEVGMNTEAFF,TGTGCCATCAGTGAGGTTGGGATGAACACTGAAGCTTTCTTT
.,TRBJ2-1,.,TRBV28,CASSFSDDSNEQFF,TGTGCCAGCAGTTTTTCGGACGACTCCAATGAGCAGTTCTTC
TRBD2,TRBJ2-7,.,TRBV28,CASSLAGGDEQYF,TGTGCCAGCAGTCTAGCGGGGGGGGACGAGCAGTACTTC
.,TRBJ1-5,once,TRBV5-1,CASSSEVGVYQPQHF,TGCGCCAGCAGCTCGGAGGTTGGGGTTTATCAGCCCCAGCATTTT
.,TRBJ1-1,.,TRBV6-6,CASSYGGAFSEAFF,TGTGCCAGCAGTTACGGTGGAGCCTTTAGTGAAGCTTTCTTT
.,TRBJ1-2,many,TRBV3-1,CASSQRVGRNTF,TGTGCCAGCAGCCAACGGGTGGGCAGGAACACCTTC
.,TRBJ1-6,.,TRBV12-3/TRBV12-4,CASSYRINSPLHF,TGTGCCAGCAGTTACAGAATTAATTCACCCCTCCACTTT